Given below is one TCR beta chain in context. The repertoire was sequenced with immunoSEQ multiplex PCR; TCRdb's copy has only in-frame clones and lacks some. The sample includes 6,500 to 10,000 clones, 70% of them seen just once. This sample was included in a study of neoadjuvant anti-PD-1 for oral cavity cancer. Study-level information: Around day 43, patients without progression received a fourth nivolumab dose before surgery.

Time point described: after neoadjuvant nivolumab, at surgical resection. Germline loops: CDR1 SQVTM, CDR2 ANQGSEA. CDR3 length: 12 amino acids. V was shortened by 2 bases and J by 7 bases, with 8 bases between the two germline ends. The chain couples TRBV29-1 to TRBJ2-2, with D possibly being TRBD1 (5 bases). This sequence was found in a person aged 35 to 85 with oral cavity squamous cell carcinoma. Sequences were derived from PBMCs, sampled after nivolumab (anti-PD-1) treatment. The CDR3 is CSVEQGYGELFF. In nucleotides, the CDR3 is TGCAGCGTTGAACAGGGATACGGGGAGCTGTTTTTT.